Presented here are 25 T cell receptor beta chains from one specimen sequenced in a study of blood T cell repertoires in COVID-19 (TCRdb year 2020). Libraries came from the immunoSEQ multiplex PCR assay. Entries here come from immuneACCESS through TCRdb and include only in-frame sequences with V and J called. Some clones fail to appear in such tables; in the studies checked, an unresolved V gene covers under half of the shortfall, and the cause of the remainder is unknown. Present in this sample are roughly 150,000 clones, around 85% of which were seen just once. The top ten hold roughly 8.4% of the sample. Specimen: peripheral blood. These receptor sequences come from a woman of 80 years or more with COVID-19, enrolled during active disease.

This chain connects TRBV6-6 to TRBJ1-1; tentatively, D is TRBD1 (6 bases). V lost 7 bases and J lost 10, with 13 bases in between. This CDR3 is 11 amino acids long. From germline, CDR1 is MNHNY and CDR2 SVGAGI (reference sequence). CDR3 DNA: TGTGCCAGCACCGGGGACATCTCAGCTTTCTTT. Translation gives CASTGDISAFF.

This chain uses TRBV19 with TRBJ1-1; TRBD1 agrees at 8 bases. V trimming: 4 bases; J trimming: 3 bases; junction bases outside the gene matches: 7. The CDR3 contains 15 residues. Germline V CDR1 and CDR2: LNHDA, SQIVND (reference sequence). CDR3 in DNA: TGTGCCAGTAGTAGTGACAGGGGTGAGGACACTGAAGCTTTCTTT. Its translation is CASSSDRGEDTEAFF.

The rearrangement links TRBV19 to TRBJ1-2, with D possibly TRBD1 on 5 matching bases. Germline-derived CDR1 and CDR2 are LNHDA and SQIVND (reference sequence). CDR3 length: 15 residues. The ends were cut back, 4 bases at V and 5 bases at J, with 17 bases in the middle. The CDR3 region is CASSTHRTRGYGYTF. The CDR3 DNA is TGTGCCAGTAGTACCCACAGGACCCGGGGGTATGGCTACACCTTC.

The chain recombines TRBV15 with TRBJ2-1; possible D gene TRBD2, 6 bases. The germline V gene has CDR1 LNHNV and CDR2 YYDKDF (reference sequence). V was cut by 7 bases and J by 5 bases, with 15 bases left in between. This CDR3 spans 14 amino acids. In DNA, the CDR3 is TGTGCCACCACTAAGGGTATAGCGGACAATGAGCAGTTCTTC. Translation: CATTKGIADNEQFF.

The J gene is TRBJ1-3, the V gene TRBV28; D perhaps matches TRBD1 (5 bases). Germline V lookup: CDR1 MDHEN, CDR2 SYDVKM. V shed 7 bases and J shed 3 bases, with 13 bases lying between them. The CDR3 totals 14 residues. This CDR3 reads CASNSGGSGNTIYF. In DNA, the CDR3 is TGTGCCAGCAATTCGGGGGGGAGTGGAAACACCATATATTTT.

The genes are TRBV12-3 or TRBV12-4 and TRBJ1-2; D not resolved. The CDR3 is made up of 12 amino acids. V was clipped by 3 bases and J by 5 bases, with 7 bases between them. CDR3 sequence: CASSFSDYGYTF. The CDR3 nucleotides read TGTGCCAGCAGTTTTTCAGATTATGGCTACACCTTC.

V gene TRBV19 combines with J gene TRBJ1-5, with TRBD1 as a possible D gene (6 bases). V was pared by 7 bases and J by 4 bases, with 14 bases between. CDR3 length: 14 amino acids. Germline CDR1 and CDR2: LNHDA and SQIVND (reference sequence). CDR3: CASTPLTGNQPQHF. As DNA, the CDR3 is TGTGCCAGTACCCCTCTCACAGGGAATCAGCCCCAGCATTTT.

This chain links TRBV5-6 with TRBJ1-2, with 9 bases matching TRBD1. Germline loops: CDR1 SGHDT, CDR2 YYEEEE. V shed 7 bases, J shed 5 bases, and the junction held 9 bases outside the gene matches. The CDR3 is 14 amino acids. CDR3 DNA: TGTGCCAGCCAACCGGACAGGGGAAGGTATGGCTACACCTTC. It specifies CASQPDRGRYGYTF. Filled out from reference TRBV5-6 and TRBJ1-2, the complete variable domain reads DAGVTQSPTHLIKTRGQQVTLRCSPKSGHDTVSWYQQALGQGPQFIFQYYEEEERQRGNFPDRFSGHQFPNYSSELNVNALLLGDSALYLCASQPDRGRYGYTFGSGTRLTVV.

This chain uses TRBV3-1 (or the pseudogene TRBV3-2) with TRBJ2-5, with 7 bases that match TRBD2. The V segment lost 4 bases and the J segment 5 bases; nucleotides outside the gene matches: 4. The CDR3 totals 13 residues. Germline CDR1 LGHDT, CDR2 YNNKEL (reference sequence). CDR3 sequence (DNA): TGTGCCAGCAGCCCTGGGAGGGTTGAGACCCAGTACTTC. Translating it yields CASSPGRVETQYF.

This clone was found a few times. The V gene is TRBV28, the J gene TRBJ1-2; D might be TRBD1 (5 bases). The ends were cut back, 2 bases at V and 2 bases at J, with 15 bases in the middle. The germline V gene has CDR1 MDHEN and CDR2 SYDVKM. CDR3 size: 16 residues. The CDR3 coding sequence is TGTGCCAGCAGTTTACAGAGGTCGGGGGGGAACTATGGCTACACCTTC. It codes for CASSLQRSGGNYGYTF.

The CDR3 DNA reads TGTGCCAGCAGCCAAGATTTTGGAGGGAACTTTAACACCGGGGAGCTGTTTTTT. Its translation: CASSQDFGGNFNTGELFF. The V call is TRBV3-1 (or the pseudogene TRBV3-2), the J call TRBJ2-2; tentatively, D is TRBD2 (6 bases). This CDR3 spans 18 amino acids. The germline V and J ends were trimmed by 0 bases and 2 bases, with 16 bases remaining between them. The germline V gene encodes CDR1 LGHDT and CDR2 YNNKEL (reference sequence).

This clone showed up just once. CDR3 region: CASSLGAQVGGYTF. The CDR3 DNA sequence: TGCGCCAGCAGCTTGGGCGCCCAGGTTGGCGGCTACACCTTC. This chain connects TRBV5-1 to TRBJ1-2; the D is unclear. Trimming removed 0 bases from V and 8 bases from J, with 14 bases in between. The CDR3 runs to 14 residues. CDR1 SGHRS and CDR2 YFSETQ come from the germline V gene.

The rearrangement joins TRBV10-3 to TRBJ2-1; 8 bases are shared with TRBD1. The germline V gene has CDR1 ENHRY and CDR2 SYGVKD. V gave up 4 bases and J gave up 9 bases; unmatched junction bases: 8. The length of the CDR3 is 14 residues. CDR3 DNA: TGTGCCATCAGTGTTGGACAGGGAGGACCTGAGCAGTTCTTC. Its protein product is CAISVGQGGPEQFF.

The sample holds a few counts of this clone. The CDR3 is CASSRGQLPNQPQHF. The CDR3 DNA is TGTGCCAGTAGTAGGGGCCAACTCCCCAATCAGCCCCAGCATTTT. The chain uses TRBV19 and TRBJ1-5; weak D call: TRBD1 (5 bases). The V end was cut by 4 bases, the J end by 3 bases, with 13 bases between. The germline V gene has CDR1 LNHDA and CDR2 SQIVND (reference sequence). The CDR3 length is 15 residues.

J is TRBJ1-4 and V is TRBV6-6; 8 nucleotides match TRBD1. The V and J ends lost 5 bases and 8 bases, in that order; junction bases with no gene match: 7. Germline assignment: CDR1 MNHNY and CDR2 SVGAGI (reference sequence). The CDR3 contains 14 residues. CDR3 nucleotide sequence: TGTGCCAGCAGTCCGCAGGGGGCTAGGGAAAAACTGTTTTTT. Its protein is CASSPQGAREKLFF.

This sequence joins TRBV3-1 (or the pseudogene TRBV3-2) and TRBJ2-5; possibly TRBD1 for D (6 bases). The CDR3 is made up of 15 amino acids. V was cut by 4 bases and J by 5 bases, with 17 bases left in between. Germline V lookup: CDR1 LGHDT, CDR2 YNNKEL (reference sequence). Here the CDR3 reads CASSPSDRIYETQYF. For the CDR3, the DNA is TGTGCCAGCAGCCCGTCTGACAGGATCTACGAGACCCAGTACTTC.

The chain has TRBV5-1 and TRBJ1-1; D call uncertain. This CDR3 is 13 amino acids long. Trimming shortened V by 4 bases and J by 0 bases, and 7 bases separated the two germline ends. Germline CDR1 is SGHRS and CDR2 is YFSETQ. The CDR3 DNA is TGCGCCAGCAGCACTGCCGTGAACACTGAAGCTTTCTTT. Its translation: CASSTAVNTEAFF. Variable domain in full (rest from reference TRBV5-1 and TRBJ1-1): KAGVTQTPRYLIKTRGQQVTLSCSPISGHRSVSWYQQTPGQGLQFLFEYFSETQRNKGNFPGRFSGRQFSNSRSEMNVSTLELGDSALYLCASSTAVNTEAFFGQGTRLTVV.

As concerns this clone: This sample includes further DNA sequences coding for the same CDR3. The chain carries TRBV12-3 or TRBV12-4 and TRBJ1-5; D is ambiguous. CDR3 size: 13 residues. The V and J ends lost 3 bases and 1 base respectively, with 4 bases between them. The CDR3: CASSFSSNQPQHF. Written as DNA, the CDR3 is TGTGCCAGCAGTTTCTCGAGCAATCAGCCCCAGCATTTT.

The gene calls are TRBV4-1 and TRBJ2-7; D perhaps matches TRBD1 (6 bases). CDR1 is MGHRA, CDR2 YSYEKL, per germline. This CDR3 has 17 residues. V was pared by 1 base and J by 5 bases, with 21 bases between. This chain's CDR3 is CASSQGNRRGTWDEQYF. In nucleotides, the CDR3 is TGCGCCAGCAGCCAAGGAAATCGTAGGGGGACCTGGGACGAGCAGTACTTC.

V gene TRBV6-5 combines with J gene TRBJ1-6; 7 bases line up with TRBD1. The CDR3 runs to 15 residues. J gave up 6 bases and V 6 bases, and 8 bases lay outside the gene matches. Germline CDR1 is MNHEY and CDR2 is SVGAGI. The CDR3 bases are TGTGCCAGCAGGGGAGAGGGACAGAGTAATTCACCCCTCCACTTT. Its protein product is CASRGEGQSNSPLHF.

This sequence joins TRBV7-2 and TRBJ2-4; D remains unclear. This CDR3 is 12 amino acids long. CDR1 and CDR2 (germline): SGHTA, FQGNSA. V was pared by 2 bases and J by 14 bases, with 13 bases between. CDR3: CASSLYGGRKYF. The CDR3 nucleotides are TGTGCCAGCAGCTTATACGGCGGCCGTAAGTACTTC.

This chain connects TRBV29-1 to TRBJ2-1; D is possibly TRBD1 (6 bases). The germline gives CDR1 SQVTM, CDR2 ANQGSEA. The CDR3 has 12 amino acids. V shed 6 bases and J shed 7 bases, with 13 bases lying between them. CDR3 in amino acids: CSVAGDWNEQFF. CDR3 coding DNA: TGCAGCGTGGCAGGGGATTGGAATGAGCAGTTCTTC.

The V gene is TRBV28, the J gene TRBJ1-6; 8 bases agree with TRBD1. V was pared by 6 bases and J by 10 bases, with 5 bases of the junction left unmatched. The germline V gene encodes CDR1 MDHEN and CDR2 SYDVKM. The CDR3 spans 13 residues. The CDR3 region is CASRRTGRSPLHF. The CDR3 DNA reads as TGTGCCAGCAGACGGACAGGGCGGTCACCCCTCCACTTT.

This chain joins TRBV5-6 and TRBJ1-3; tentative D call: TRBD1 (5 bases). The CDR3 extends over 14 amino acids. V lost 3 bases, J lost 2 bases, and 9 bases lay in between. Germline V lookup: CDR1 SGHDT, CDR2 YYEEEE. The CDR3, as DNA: TGTGCCAGCAGCTCATGGGGGGCTGGAAACACCATATATTTT. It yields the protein CASSSWGAGNTIYF.

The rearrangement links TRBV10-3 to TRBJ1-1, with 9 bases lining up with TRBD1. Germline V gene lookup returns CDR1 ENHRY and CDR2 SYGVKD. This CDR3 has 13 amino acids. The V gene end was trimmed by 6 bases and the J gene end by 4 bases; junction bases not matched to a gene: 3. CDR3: CAIRTGGSTEAFF. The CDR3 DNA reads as TGTGCCATCAGGACAGGGGGGAGCACTGAAGCTTTCTTT.